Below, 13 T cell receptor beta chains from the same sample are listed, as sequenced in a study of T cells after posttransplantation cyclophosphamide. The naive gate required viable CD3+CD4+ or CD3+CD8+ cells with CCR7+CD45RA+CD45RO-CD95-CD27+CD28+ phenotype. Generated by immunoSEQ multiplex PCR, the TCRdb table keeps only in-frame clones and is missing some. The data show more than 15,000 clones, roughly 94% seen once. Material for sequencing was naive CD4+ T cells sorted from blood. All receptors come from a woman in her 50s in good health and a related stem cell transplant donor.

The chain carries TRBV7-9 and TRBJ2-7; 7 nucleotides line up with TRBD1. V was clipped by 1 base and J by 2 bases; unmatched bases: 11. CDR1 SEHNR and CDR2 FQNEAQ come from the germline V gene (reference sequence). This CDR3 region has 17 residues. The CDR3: CASSLGWDSATTYEQYF. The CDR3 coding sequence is TGTGCCAGCAGCTTAGGCTGGGACAGTGCAACCACCTACGAGCAGTACTTC.

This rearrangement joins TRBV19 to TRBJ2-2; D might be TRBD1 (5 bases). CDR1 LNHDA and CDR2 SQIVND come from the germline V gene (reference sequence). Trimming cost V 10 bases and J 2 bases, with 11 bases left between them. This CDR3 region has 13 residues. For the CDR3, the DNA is TGTGCCACCAGGACATTAAACACCGGGGAGCTGTTTTTT. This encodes CATRTLNTGELFF.

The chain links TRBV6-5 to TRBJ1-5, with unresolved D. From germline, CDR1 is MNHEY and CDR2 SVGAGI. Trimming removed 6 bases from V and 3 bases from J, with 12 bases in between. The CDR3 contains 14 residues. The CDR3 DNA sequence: TGTGCCAGCAGCTCCGACGGGAACAATCAGCCCCAGCATTTT. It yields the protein CASSSDGNNQPQHF.

In DNA form, the CDR3 reads TGTGCCAGCAGCGTCGACGGGTTTGGGCAGTTCTTC. It is translated as CASSVDGFGQFF. This sequence joins TRBV9 and TRBJ2-1; D is unclear. Germline V gene sequence: CDR1 SGDLS, CDR2 YYNGEE. Deletions cut 2 bases from V and 12 bases from J, with 12 bases between. CDR3 length: 12 residues. Variable domain in full (rest from reference TRBV9 and TRBJ2-1): DSGVTQTPKHLITATGQRVTLRCSPRSGDLSVYWYQQSLDQGLQFLIQYYNGEERAKGNILERFSAQQFPDLHSELNLSSLELGDSALYFCASSVDGFGQFFGPGTRLTVL.

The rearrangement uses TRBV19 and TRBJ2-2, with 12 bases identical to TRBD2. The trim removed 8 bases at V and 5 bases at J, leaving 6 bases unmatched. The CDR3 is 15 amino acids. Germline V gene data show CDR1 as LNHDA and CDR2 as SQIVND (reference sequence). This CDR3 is CASSGLAGITGELFF. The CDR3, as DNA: TGTGCCAGTTCCGGACTAGCGGGAATTACCGGGGAGCTGTTTTTT.

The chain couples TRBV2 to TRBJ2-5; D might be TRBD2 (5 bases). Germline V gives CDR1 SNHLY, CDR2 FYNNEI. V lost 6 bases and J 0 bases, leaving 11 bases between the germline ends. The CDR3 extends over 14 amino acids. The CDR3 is CASSERTNQETQYF. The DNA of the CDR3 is TGTGCCAGCAGCGAGCGGACGAACCAAGAGACCCAGTACTTC.

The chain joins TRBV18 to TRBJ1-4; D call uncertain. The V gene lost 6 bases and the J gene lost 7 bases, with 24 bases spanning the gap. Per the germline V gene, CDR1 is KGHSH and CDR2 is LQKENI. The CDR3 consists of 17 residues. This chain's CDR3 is CASSVSSGVEGGEKLFF. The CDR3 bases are TGTGCCAGCTCCGTCTCCAGCGGAGTTGAGGGCGGTGAAAAACTGTTTTTT.

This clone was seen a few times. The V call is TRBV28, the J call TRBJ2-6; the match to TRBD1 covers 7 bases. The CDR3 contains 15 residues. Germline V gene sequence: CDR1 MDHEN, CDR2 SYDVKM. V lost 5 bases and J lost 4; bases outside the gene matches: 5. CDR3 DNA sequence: TGTGCCAGCAGTAACAGGGGTTCCGGGGCCAACGTCCTGACTTTC. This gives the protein CASSNRGSGANVLTF.

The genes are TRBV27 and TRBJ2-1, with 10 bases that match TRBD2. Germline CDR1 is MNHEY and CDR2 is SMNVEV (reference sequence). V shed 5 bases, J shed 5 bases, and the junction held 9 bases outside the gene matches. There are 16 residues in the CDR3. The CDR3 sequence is CASSPRSGRRNNEQFF. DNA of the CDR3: TGTGCCAGCAGTCCCCGTAGCGGGAGGCGGAACAATGAGCAGTTCTTC.

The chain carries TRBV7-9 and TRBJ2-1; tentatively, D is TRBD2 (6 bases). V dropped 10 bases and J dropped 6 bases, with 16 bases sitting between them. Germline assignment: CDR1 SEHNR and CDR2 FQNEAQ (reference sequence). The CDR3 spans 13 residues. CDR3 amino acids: CANSRGTANEQFF. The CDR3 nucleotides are TGTGCCAATAGCCGGGGGACGGCCAATGAGCAGTTCTTC.

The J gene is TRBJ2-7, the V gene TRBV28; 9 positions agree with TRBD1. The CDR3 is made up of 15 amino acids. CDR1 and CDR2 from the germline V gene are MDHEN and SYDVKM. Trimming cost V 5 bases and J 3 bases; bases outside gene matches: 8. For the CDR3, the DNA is TGTGCCAGCAGTCTCAGCCCGGGACAGGGCTACGAGCAGTACTTC. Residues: CASSLSPGQGYEQYF. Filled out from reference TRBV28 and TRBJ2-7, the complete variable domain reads DVKVTQSSRYLVKRTGEKVFLECVQDMDHENMFWYRQDPGLGLRLIYFSYDVKMKEKGDIPEGYSVSREKKERFSLILESASTNQTSMYLCASSLSPGQGYEQYFGPGTRLTVT.

DNA of the CDR3: TGTGCCATCAGTCGGGACAGGGGAGGGCGCACAGATACGCAGTATTTT. As protein: CAISRDRGGRTDTQYF. This chain uses TRBV10-3 with TRBJ2-3, with 10 bases lining up with TRBD1. J lost 1 base, V lost 5 bases, and 6 bases had no gene match. CDR3 length: 16 amino acids. Germline V gene data show CDR1 as ENHRY and CDR2 as SYGVKD.

CDR3 sequence reads: CASSLVTGVSYEQYF. In DNA, the CDR3 is TGTGCCAGCAGCTTAGTAACGGGAGTCTCCTACGAGCAGTACTTC. V and J are TRBV7-9 and TRBJ2-7; possible D gene TRBD2, 6 bases. In germline, CDR1 is SEHNR, CDR2 FQNEAQ (reference sequence). Trimming took off 1 base at V and 0 bases at J, with 10 bases between the two ends. This CDR3 is 15 amino acids long.